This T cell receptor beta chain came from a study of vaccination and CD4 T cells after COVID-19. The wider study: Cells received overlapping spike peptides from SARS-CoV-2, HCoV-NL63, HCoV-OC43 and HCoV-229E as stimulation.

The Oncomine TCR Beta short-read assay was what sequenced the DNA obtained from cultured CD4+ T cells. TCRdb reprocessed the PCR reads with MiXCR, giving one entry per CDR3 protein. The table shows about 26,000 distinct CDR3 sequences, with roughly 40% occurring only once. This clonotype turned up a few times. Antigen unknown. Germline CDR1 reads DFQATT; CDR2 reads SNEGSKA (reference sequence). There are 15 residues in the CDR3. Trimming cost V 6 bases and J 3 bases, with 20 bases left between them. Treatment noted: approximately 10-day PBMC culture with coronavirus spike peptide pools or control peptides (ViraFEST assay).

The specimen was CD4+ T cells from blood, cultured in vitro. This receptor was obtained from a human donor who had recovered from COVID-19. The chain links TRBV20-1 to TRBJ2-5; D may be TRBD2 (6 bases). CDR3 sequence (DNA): TGCAGTGCGGGACCTGTGACCCCGGGGGAAGAGACCCAGTACTTC. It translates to CSAGPVTPGEETQYF.